The 17 T cell receptor beta chains given below trace back to one sample, sequenced in a study of PD-1 blockade in classical Hodgkin lymphoma. As to time point: cycle 4 day 1 (C4D1), after more than five weeks of nivolumab. Relapse after autologous stem cell transplantation occurred in every patient, and brentuximab vedotin exposure varied. Sequenced by immunoSEQ multiplex PCR; TCRdb stores in-frame clones only, minus some. The table records tens of thousands of clones, around 80% of them present only once. The sequencing used peripheral blood mononuclear cells (PBMCs), collected before the fourth cycle of nivolumab. The receptor source for this set is a human donor with classical Hodgkin lymphoma.

The chain joins TRBV6-5 to TRBJ1-2; possibly TRBD1 for D (5 bases). With 2 bases removed from V and 7 bases from J, the gap between germline ends came to 14 bases. The CDR3 spans 14 residues. From germline, CDR1 is MNHEY and CDR2 SVGAGI. The chain's CDR3 is CASSYGRTGVGYTF. The CDR3 DNA reads TGTGCCAGCAGTTACGGTCGTACGGGGGTTGGCTACACCTTC.

The chain joins TRBV12-1 to TRBJ1-3; the DNA was not compared with TRBD1, the D call given in the table. TRBV12-1 is an annotated pseudogene. CDR3 length equals 16 residues. CDR3 sequence (DNA): TGTGCCAGCGGGACAAAGGAGGACCGCTCTGGAAACACCATATATTTT. Translating gives CASGTKEDRSGNTIYF.

The CDR3 DNA sequence: TGTGCCAGCAGTGAACAAGGGTTCGGGGAAAAACTGTTTTTT. This sequence encodes CASSEQGFGEKLFF. This sequence joins TRBV2 and TRBJ1-4; D is unresolved. CDR1 is SNHLY and CDR2 is FYNNEI in the germline V gene. The CDR3 runs 14 residues. Trimming pared 2 bases from V and 8 bases from J, leaving 12 bases between. The full variable domain, rest sourced from reference TRBV2 and TRBJ1-4, is EPEVTQTPSHQVTQMGQEVILRCVPISNHLYFYWYRQILGQKVEFLVSFYNNEISEKSEIFDDQFSVERPDGSNFTLKIRSTKLEDSAMYFCASSEQGFGEKLFFGSGTQLSVL.

Worth noting for this clone: The same CDR3 is also encoded by other DNA sequences in this sample. This sequence joins TRBV2 and TRBJ1-1; TRBD1 might be the D (5 bases). The CDR3 totals 13 residues. V shed 3 bases and J shed 2 bases, with 7 bases lying between them. The germline CDR1 and CDR2 sequences are SNHLY and FYNNEI. The CDR3, as DNA: TGTGCCAGCAGTGATCAGGGTAACACTGAAGCTTTCTTT. As protein: CASSDQGNTEAFF.

The CDR3 DNA sequence: TGTGCCAGCAGTCATGGACAGGGAATTGTCCTTCGTGGCTACACCTTC. Encoded protein: CASSHGQGIVLRGYTF. The chain has TRBV6-6 and TRBJ1-2, with TRBD1 matching over 8 bases. V was clipped by 5 bases and J by 7 bases; unmatched bases: 15. This CDR3 is 16 amino acids long. Germline CDR1 is MNHNY and CDR2 is SVGAGI (reference sequence).

The chain has TRBV28 and TRBJ1-6; 12 bases align to TRBD1. Germline V gene lookup returns CDR1 MDHEN and CDR2 SYDVKM. The CDR3 loop spans 15 amino acids. J gave up 7 bases and V 6 bases, and 4 bases lay outside the gene matches. CDR3 protein: CASSQGQGANSPLHF. In DNA form, the CDR3 reads TGTGCCAGCAGCCAGGGACAGGGGGCGAATTCACCCCTCCACTTT.

Here the CDR3 DNA reads TGTGCCAGCAGTTTATCGTCACCCAATAACAACTATGGCTACACCTTC. It specifies CASSLSSPNNNYGYTF. V gene TRBV28 combines with J gene TRBJ1-2; D is undetermined. The CDR3 spans 16 residues. Germline CDR1 MDHEN, CDR2 SYDVKM. Trimming stripped 1 base from V and 2 bases from J, with 14 bases between.

The rearrangement uses TRBV28 and TRBJ2-7, with D uncertain. The CDR3 totals 13 residues. In germline, CDR1 is MDHEN, CDR2 SYDVKM. V was clipped by 4 bases and J by 4 bases, with 11 bases between them. Here the CDR3 reads CASSSGDGYEQYF. Written as DNA, the CDR3 is TGTGCCAGCAGTTCAGGCGACGGATACGAGCAGTACTTC.

The chain couples TRBV19 to TRBJ1-3; no firm D call. The ends were cut back, 6 bases at V and 2 bases at J, with 11 bases in the middle. This CDR3 is built from 14 residues. The V gene's germline CDR1 is LNHDA and CDR2 SQIVND (reference sequence). CDR3 in DNA: TGTGCCAGTAGAAAGGCGGACCCTGGAAACACCATATATTTT. Residues: CASRKADPGNTIYF.

The chain is built from TRBV7-9 and TRBJ1-1, with D unresolved. The ends were cut back, 5 bases at V and 1 base at J, with 8 bases in the middle. CDR1 is SEHNR, CDR2 FQNEAQ, per germline (reference sequence). The CDR3 length is 13 residues. The CDR3 sequence: CASSPPTNTEAFF. Written as DNA, the CDR3 is TGTGCCAGCAGCCCTCCAACGAACACTGAAGCTTTCTTT.

The chain has TRBV18 and TRBJ1-1; unclear D gene. The CDR3 covers 16 residues. The germline V gene has CDR1 KGHSH and CDR2 LQKENI. Trimming removed 3 bases at V and 0 bases at J, with 14 bases between. This CDR3 reads CASSPPALGVNTEAFF. The CDR3 nucleotides read TGTGCCAGCTCACCCCCGGCCCTTGGCGTGAACACTGAAGCTTTCTTT.

This clone was observed a single time. The chain links TRBV5-6 to TRBJ1-2; a weak D match, TRBD1 (5 bases). The germline V and J ends were trimmed by 6 bases and 4 bases, with 22 bases remaining between them. This CDR3 is built from 16 residues. Germline V gene data show CDR1 as SGHDT and CDR2 as YYEEEE. The CDR3 nucleotides read TGTGCCAGCACCCTAACACGGGACTCCTACTCCTATGGCTACACCTTC. Its translation: CASTLTRDSYSYGYTF.

In nucleotides, the CDR3 is TGTGCCAGCAGCTTAGCGCTAAACGGGCCGCTTAATTCACCCCTCCACTTT. This translates into CASSLALNGPLNSPLHF. This chain links TRBV7-2 with TRBJ1-6; D not resolved. V shed 0 bases and J shed 6 bases, with 15 bases lying between them. CDR1 SGHTA and CDR2 FQGNSA come from the germline V gene. This CDR3 contains 17 residues.

The chain combines TRBV18 with TRBJ2-6; 7 nucleotides line up with TRBD2. Germline V CDR1 and CDR2: KGHSH, LQKENI. The CDR3 is 19 residues long. V was clipped by 5 bases and J by 3 bases; unmatched bases: 16. The CDR3 bases are TGTGCCAGCTCAGACACGGGGAGGGTCCACCTTGTTGGGGCCAACGTCCTGACTTTC. Protein: CASSDTGRVHLVGANVLTF.

The chain is built from TRBV29-1 and TRBJ2-7; D gene unclear. Trimming removed 5 bases from V and 1 base from J, with 15 bases in between. Germline lookup yields CDR1 SQVTM and CDR2 ANQGSEA. The CDR3 extends over 14 amino acids. This chain's CDR3 is CSVRSGQLSYEQYF. The CDR3 DNA sequence: TGCAGCGTTCGATCCGGGCAGCTATCCTACGAGCAGTACTTC.

This chain's CDR3 is CASSLQGGGVGETQYF. The CDR3 DNA is TGTGCCAGCAGCTTACAGGGAGGTGGGGTGGGAGAGACCCAGTACTTC. This chain connects TRBV7-3 to TRBJ2-5; D is possibly TRBD2 (6 bases). Between the trimmed V and J ends, which lost 2 bases and 4 bases, there was a span of 17 bases. Germline V gene lookup returns CDR1 SGHTA and CDR2 FQGTGA. The CDR3 is 16 amino acids.

V and J are TRBV19 and TRBJ1-2; 7 bases agree with TRBD1. Germline V gives CDR1 LNHDA, CDR2 SQIVND (reference sequence). This CDR3 is 14 amino acids long. The V segment lost 6 bases and the J segment 2 bases; nucleotides outside the gene matches: 6. The CDR3 spells CASSFLGGNYGYTF. The DNA of the CDR3 is TGTGCCAGTAGCTTCCTAGGGGGCAACTATGGCTACACCTTC.